In its sample, the clone carrying this T cell receptor beta chain was seen a few times. The data stem from a study of blood T cell repertoires in COVID-19. CDR3 length equals 17 residues. After removal of 1 base from V and 0 bases from J, the junction contained 4 bases not matched to a gene. Germline loops: CDR1 MNHEY, CDR2 SMNVEV (reference sequence). Sequenced by immunoSEQ multiplex PCR; TCRdb stores in-frame clones only, minus some. The sample lists fewer than 350,000 clones, 85% occurring once. The receptor comes from a woman aged 25 to 39 who had been exposed to COVID-19. Sequences were obtained from PBMCs or T cells enriched from blood (not recorded which). The V and J genes are TRBV27 and TRBJ2-1; 9 bases are shared with TRBD2. The CDR3 DNA is TGTGCCAGCAGTTTATTACTAGCGGGTTTCTCCTACAATGAGCAGTTCTTC. This codes for CASSLLLAGFSYNEQFF.